The rows below give T cell receptor beta chains drawn from one sample of a study of cytomegalovirus exposure and HLA in healthy donors. TCRdb keeps only in-frame clones here, not all; method: immunoSEQ multiplex PCR. The sample has approximately 160,000 clones, 75% seen once; the top ten hold 4.9%. Material for sequencing was PBMCs. These receptor sequences come from a male donor in good health and CMV-seronegative. CDR3s include the opening cysteine and the closing phenylalanine or tryptophan. The D gene is left open where the match is weak. Size values are once, few and many counts, or a class for expanded clones, and some rows have none.

clone size,CDR3 length,D gene,J gene,V gene,CDR3 protein,CDR3 DNA
-,15,TRBD1,TRBJ2-5,TRBV14,CASSQGQGLMQTQYF,TGTGCCAGCAGCCAAGGACAGGGTCTTATGCAGACCCAGTACTTC
-,14,TRBD1,TRBJ2-7,TRBV19,CASSGQGVYYEQYF,TGTGCCTCCTCCGGACAGGGAGTTTACTACGAGCAGTACTTC
-,13,TRBD1,TRBJ2-5,TRBV5-1,CASRRQGPETQYF,TGCGCCAGCAGACGACAGGGTCCAGAGACCCAGTACTTC
-,13,-,TRBJ1-1,TRBV30,CAWSVTEGSPVFF,TGTGCCTGGAGTGTAACAGAAGGATCCCCCGTTTTCTTT
-,18,TRBD1,TRBJ1-2,TRBV4-1,CASSRSRGGTGGNYGYTF,TGCGCCAGCAGCCGGTCCAGGGGGGGGACAGGGGGTAACTATGGCTACACCTTC
-,14,TRBD1,TRBJ2-7,TRBV27,CASSLSGGFHEQYF,TGTGCCAGCAGTTTATCAGGGGGCTTTCACGAGCAGTACTTC
-,12,-,TRBJ1-1,TRBV27,CASSFQGNEAFF,TGTGCCAGCAGTTTTCAGGGTAATGAAGCTTTCTTT
-,14,-,TRBJ2-7,TRBV7-2,CASSLRQHSYEQYF,TGTGCCAGCAGCCTCAGACAGCACTCCTACGAGCAGTACTTC
-,12,-,TRBJ2-3,TRBV7-2,CASSLGADTQYF,TGTGCCAGCAGCTTAGGCGCAGATACGCAGTATTTT
once,15,TRBD1,TRBJ2-6,TRBV18,CASSPGQGGANVLTF,TGTGCCAGCTCACCAGGACAGGGAGGGGCCAACGTCCTGACTTTC
-,15,-,TRBJ1-1,TRBV5-4,CASSFGQGRGTEAFF,TGTGCCAGCAGCTTCGGGCAGGGGCGAGGCACTGAAGCTTTCTTT
-,14,-,TRBJ2-5,TRBV2,CASRLRSLGETQYF,TGTGCCAGCCGCCTCCGGAGTCTTGGGGAGACCCAGTACTTC
few,16,TRBD1,TRBJ1-6,TRBV4-1,CASSQDWDRTNSPLHF,TGCGCCAGCAGCCAAGATTGGGACAGAACCAATTCACCCCTCCACTTT
once,14,TRBD1,TRBJ1-6,TRBV9,CASSVEGAPSPLHF,TGTGCCAGCAGCGTAGAGGGGGCCCCATCACCCCTCCACTTT
-,16,TRBD2,TRBJ2-7,TRBV15,CATSSRISGGSVEQYF,TGTGCCACCAGCTCCCGTATTTCTGGCGGGAGTGTCGAGCAGTACTTC
-,13,-,TRBJ2-3,TRBV4-1,CASSQGQGDTQYF,TGCGCCAGCAGCCAAGGGCAGGGAGATACGCAGTATTTT
-,15,TRBD1,TRBJ1-5,TRBV2,CASSSQGVRDQPQHF,TGTGCCAGCAGTTCGCAGGGGGTAAGGGATCAGCCCCAGCATTTT
-,14,-,TRBJ1-4,TRBV27,CASSWRLGPEKLFF,TGTGCCAGCAGTTGGCGACTAGGACCCGAAAAACTGTTTTTT
-,15,-,TRBJ2-2,TRBV6-5,CASSSGQGNTGELFF,TGTGCCAGCAGCTCAGGCCAAGGGAACACCGGGGAGCTGTTTTTT
once,13,TRBD2,TRBJ2-7,TRBV27,CASSLSGRNEQYF,TGTGCCAGCAGTTTAAGCGGGAGGAACGAGCAGTACTTC
-,15,-,TRBJ1-3,TRBV19,CASSIQGSSGNTIYF,TGTGCCAGTAGTATCCAGGGTTCCTCAGGAAACACCATATATTTT
-,12,-,TRBJ2-3,TRBV7-9,CASSLQGDTQYF,TGTGCCAGCAGCTTACAGGGGGATACGCAGTATTTT
-,15,TRBD1,TRBJ2-7,TRBV19,CASSNRGRSSYEQYF,TGTGCCAGTAGTAACAGGGGACGTTCCTCCTACGAGCAGTACTTC
-,15,-,TRBJ2-3,TRBV7-8,CASSLVTTGGDTQYF,TGTGCCAGCAGCTTAGTGACTACCGGGGGAGATACGCAGTATTTT
-,14,TRBD1,TRBJ2-7,TRBV11-3,CASSHGTGSYEQYF,TGTGCCAGCAGCCATGGGACAGGATCCTACGAGCAGTACTTC
-,14,TRBD1,TRBJ1-2,TRBV19,CASTTGQGAGGYTF,TGTGCCAGTACCACCGGACAGGGGGCGGGTGGCTACACCTTC
-,18,TRBD2,TRBJ2-4,TRBV4-2,CASSQEGGSASGGNIQYF,TGTGCCAGCAGCCAAGAAGGGGGGTCGGCTAGCGGGGGAAACATTCAGTACTTC
few,16,-,TRBJ2-1,TRBV6-4,CASSSTGPGSYNEQFF,TGTGCCAGTTCGTCAACAGGCCCGGGCTCCTACAATGAGCAGTTCTTC
many,13,TRBD1,TRBJ1-2,TRBV11-1,CASSSGQLSGYTF,TGTGCCAGCAGCTCGGGACAGCTCTCTGGCTACACCTTC
-,14,-,TRBJ1-2,TRBV28,CASNGNTDRYGYTF,TGTGCCAGCAACGGTAATACAGACAGATATGGCTACACCTTC
-,14,TRBD1,TRBJ1-1,TRBV19,CASSTGTGRTEAFF,TGTGCCAGTAGCACCGGGACAGGAAGGACTGAAGCTTTCTTT
-,17,-,TRBJ2-1,TRBV5-1,CASSLVVGRLVRNEQFF,TGCGCCAGCAGCTTGGTTGTGGGGCGCCTGGTTAGGAATGAGCAGTTCTTC
-,11,-,TRBJ2-3,TRBV11-2,CASSAWDTQYF,TGTGCCAGCAGCGCGTGGGATACGCAGTATTTT
few,15,TRBD2,TRBJ2-5,TRBV6-4,CASSESSGGQETQYF,TGTGCCAGCAGTGAGTCTAGCGGGGGGCAAGAGACCCAGTACTTC
-,14,TRBD1,TRBJ2-2,TRBV19,CASSIRQGSGELFF,TGTGCCAGTAGTATCCGACAGGGGAGCGGGGAGCTGTTTTTT
-,15,-,TRBJ2-7,TRBV7-9,CASSFSTGQTYEQYF,TGTGCCAGCAGCTTTAGCACAGGGCAAACCTACGAGCAGTACTTC
once,14,TRBD1,TRBJ2-7,TRBV9,CASSADRGLYEQYF,TGTGCCAGCAGCGCCGACAGGGGGCTCTACGAGCAGTACTTC
-,12,-,TRBJ2-3,TRBV18,CASSPSGNTQYF,TGTGCCAGCTCACCATCGGGTAATACGCAGTATTTT
-,15,TRBD2,TRBJ2-7,TRBV6-1,CASSVGLADSYEQYF,TGTGCCAGCAGTGTGGGGCTAGCGGATTCCTACGAGCAGTACTTC
-,14,-,TRBJ2-5,TRBV18,CASSPMRVEETQYF,TGTGCCAGCTCACCAATGAGGGTGGAAGAGACCCAGTACTTC
-,15,TRBD1,TRBJ2-3,TRBV9,CASSVTGTGWYTQYF,TGTGCCAGCAGCGTGACCGGGACAGGGTGGTATACGCAGTATTTT
-,15,TRBD1,TRBJ2-5,TRBV2,CASTSGQTYQETQYF,TGTGCCAGCACCTCGGGACAGACGTACCAAGAGACCCAGTACTTC
once,14,-,TRBJ1-2,TRBV2,CASGTKGVNYGYTF,TGTGCCAGCGGAACGAAAGGGGTTAACTATGGCTACACCTTC
-,14,-,TRBJ2-1,TRBV5-4,CASSYHGTYNEQFF,TGTGCCAGCAGTTACCACGGGACCTACAATGAGCAGTTCTTC